A single T cell receptor (beta chain) is shown here with its context. Its matching antigen is unknown. V lost 4 bases and J 4 bases, leaving 10 bases between the germline ends. The CDR3 loop spans 13 amino acids. Germline CDR1 is LGHNA and CDR2 is YSLEER. These data come from a study of OX40 agonist ivuxolimab in advanced cancers. Regarding the study as a whole: At 0.1 to 3.0 mg/kg and by week 6, CD4+ and CD8+ T cells in the blood had expanded clonally.

Assay used: immunoSEQ multiplex PCR; TCRdb lists only in-frame clones, some missing. The sample contains tens of thousands of clones, about 86% of which appear only once. This sequence was found in an adult with an advanced solid tumor such as melanoma, head and neck, liver or kidney cancer. This chain connects TRBV4-3 to TRBJ1-2; D not resolved. Sequencing was performed on CD4+ or CD8+ T cells sorted from blood, taken in a trial of the OX40 agonist ivuxolimab. This CDR3 reads CASSPRGSYGYTF. As DNA, the CDR3 is TGCGCCAGCAGCCCACGAGGGAGCTATGGCTACACCTTC.